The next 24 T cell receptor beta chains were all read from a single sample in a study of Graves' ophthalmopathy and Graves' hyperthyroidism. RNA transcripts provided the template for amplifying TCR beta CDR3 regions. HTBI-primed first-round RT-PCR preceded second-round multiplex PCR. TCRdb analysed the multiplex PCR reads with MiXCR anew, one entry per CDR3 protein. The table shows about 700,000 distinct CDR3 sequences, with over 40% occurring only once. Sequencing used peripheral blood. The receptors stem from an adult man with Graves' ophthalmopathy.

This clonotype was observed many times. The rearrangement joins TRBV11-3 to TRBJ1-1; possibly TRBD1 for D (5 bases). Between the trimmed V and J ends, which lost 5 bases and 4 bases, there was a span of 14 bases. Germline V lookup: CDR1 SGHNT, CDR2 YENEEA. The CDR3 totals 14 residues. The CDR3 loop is CASSPGGGSTEAFF. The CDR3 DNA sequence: TGTGCCAGCAGCCCCGGGGGAGGGAGCACTGAAGCTTTCTTT.

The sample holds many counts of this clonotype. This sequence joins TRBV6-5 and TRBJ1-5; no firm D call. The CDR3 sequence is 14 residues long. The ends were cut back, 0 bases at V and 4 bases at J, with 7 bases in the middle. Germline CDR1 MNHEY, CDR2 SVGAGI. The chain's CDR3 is CASSYSDRNQPQHF. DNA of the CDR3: TGTGCCAGCAGTTACTCGGACCGAAATCAGCCCCAGCATTTT.

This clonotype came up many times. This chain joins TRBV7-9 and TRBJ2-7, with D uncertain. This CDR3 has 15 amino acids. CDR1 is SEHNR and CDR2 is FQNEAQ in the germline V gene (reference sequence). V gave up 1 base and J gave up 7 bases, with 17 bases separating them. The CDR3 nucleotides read TGTGCCAGCAGCTTAGGGGCAGGAGTGGGTGGAGAGCAGTACTTC. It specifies CASSLGAGVGGEQYF. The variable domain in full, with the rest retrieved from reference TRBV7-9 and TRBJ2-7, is DTGVSQNPRHKITKRGQNVTFRCDPISEHNRLYWYRQTLGQGPEFLTYFQNEAQLEKSRLLSDRFSAERPKGSFSTLEIQRTEQGDSAMYLCASSLGAGVGGEQYFGPGTRLTVT.

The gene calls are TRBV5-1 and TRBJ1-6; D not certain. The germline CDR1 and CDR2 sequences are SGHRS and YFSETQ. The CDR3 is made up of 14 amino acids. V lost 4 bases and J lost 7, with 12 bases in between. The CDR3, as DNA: TGCGCCAGCAGCCCGGACTCTTCAAATTCACCCCTCCACTTT. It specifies CASSPDSSNSPLHF.

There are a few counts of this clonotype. The CDR3 DNA sequence: TGTGCCAGTAGTATACGCCGGCCAGCGGAGAAGCAGTACTTC. Translated, it gives CASSIRRPAEKQYF. The genes are TRBV19 and TRBJ2-7; possible D gene TRBD2, 5 bases. The V gene lost 2 bases and the J gene lost 8 bases, with 16 bases spanning the gap. CDR1 LNHDA and CDR2 SQIVND come from the germline V gene (reference sequence). There are 14 residues in the CDR3.

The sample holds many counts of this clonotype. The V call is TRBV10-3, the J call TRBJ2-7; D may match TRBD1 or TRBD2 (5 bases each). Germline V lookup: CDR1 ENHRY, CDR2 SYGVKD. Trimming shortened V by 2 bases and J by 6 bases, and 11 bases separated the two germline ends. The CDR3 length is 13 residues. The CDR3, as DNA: TGTGCCATCAGTGAGCCCCCCGGGGCCGAGCAGTACTTC. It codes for CAISEPPGAEQYF.

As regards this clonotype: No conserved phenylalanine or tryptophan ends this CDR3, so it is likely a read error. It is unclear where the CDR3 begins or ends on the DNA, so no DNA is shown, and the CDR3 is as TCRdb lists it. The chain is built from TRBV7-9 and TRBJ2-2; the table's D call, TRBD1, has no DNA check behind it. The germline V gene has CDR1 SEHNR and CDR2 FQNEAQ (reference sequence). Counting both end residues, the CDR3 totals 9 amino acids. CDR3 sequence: CASSLGGGP.

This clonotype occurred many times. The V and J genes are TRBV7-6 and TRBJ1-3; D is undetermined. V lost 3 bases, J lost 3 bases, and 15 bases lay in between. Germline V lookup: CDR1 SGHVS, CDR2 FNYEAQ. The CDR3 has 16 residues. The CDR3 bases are TGTGCCAGCAGCTTGGAGGCAGGCTTAGTTGGAAACACCATATATTTT. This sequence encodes CASSLEAGLVGNTIYF.

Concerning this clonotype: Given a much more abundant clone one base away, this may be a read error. The CDR3 spells CASSGDRSTDTQYF. DNA for the CDR3: TGTGCCAGCAGTGGGGACAGATCCACAGATACGCAGTATTTT. The genes are TRBV25-1 and TRBJ2-3, with TRBD1 matching 7 bases. Per germline, CDR1 MGHDK and CDR2 SYGVNS. V lost 4 bases and J lost 2; bases outside the gene matches: 3. The CDR3 is 14 residues long.

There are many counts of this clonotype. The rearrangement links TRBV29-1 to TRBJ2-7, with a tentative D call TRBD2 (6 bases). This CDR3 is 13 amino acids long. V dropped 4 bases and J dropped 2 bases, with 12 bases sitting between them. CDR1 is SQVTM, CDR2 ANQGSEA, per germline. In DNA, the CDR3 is TGCAGCGTTGGGAGGGACTCCGCCTACGAGCAGTACTTC. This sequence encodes CSVGRDSAYEQYF.

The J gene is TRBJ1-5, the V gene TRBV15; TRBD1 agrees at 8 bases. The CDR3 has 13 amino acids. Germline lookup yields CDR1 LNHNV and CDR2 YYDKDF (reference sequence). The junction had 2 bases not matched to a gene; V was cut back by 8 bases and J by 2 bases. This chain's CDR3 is CATSTGGNQPQHF. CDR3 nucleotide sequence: TGTGCCACCTCGACAGGGGGCAATCAGCCCCAGCATTTT.

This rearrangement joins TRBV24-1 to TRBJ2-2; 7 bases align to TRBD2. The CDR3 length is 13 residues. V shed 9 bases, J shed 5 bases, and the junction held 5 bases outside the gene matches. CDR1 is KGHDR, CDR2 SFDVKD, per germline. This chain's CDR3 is CATRAGSTGELFF. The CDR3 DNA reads TGTGCCACCCGAGCGGGATCGACCGGGGAGCTGTTTTTT.

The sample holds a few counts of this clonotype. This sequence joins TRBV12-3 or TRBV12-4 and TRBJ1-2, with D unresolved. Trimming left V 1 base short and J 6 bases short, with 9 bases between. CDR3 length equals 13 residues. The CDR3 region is CASSLVVGNGYTF. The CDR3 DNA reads TGTGCCAGCAGTTTAGTAGTAGGGAATGGCTACACCTTC.

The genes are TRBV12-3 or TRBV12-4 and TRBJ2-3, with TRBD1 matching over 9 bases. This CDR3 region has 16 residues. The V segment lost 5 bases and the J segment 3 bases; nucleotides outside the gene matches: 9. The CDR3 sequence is CASSPPRTGVTDTQYF. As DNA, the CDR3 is TGTGCCAGCAGTCCTCCCCGGACAGGGGTAACAGATACGCAGTATTTT.

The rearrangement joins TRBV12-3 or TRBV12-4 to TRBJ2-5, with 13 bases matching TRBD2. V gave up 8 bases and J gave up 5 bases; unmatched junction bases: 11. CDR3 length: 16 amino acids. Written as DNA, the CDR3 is TGTGCCAGCCGGACTAGCGGGAGAGGGGGCCGGGAGACCCAGTACTTC. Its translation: CASRTSGRGGRETQYF.

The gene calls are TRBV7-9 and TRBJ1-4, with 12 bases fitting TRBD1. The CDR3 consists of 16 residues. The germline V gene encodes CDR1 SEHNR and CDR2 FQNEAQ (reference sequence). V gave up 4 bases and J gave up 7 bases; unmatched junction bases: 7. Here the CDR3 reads CASSSPGQGAREKLFF. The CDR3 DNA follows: TGTGCCAGCAGCTCCCCGGGACAGGGGGCGCGTGAAAAACTGTTTTTT.

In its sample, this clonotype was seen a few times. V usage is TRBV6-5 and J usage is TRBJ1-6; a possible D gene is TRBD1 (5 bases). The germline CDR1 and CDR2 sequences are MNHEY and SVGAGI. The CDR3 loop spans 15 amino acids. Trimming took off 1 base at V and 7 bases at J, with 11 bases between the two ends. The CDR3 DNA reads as TGTGCCAGCAGTTACTTTCGTCAGGGCAATTCACCCCTCCACTTT. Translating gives CASSYFRQGNSPLHF.

The CDR3 sequence: CSARRGDQPQYF. The CDR3 DNA follows: TGCAGTGCCAGACGCGGGGACCAGCCCCAGTACTTC. The J gene is TRBJ2-5, the V gene TRBV20-1; maybe TRBD2 (6 bases). The germline V gene has CDR1 DFQATT and CDR2 SNEGSKA (reference sequence). CDR3 length equals 12 residues. V lost 6 bases and J 9 bases, leaving 17 bases between the germline ends.

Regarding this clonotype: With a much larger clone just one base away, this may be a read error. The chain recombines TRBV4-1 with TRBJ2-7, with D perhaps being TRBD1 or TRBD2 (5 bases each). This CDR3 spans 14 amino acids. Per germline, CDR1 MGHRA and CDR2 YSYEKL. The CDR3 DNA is TGCGCCAGCAGCGAAGATGCTCGGGGCGACGAGCAGTACTTC. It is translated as CASSEDARGDEQYF.

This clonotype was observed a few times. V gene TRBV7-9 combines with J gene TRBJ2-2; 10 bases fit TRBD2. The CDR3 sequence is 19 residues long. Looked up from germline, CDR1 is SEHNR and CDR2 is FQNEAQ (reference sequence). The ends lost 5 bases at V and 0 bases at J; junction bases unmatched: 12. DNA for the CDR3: TGTGCCAGCAGCCCGGCAGCGGGAGGGCCGATTTCGAACACCGGGGAGCTGTTTTTT. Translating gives CASSPAAGGPISNTGELFF.

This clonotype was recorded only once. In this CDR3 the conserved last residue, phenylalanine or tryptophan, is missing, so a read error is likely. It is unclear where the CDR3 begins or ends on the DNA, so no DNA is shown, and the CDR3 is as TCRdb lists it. The CDR3 here is CASSQAMGPG. J is TRBJ1-4 and V is TRBV14; the table calls TRBD1, which could not be checked here. CDR1 is SGHDN, CDR2 FVKESK, per germline. Ends included, the CDR3 has 10 residues.

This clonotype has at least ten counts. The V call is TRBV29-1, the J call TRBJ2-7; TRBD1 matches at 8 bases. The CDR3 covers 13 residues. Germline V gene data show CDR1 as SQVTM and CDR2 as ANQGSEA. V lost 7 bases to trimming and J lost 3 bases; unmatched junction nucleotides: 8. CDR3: CSARGQASYEQYF. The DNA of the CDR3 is TGCAGCGCCCGGGGACAGGCTAGCTACGAGCAGTACTTC.

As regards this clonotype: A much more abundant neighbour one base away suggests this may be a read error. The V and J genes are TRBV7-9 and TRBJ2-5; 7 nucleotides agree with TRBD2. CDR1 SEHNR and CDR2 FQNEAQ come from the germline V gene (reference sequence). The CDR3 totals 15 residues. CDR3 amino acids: CASSLSGTKREIQYF. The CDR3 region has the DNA TGTGCCAGCAGCTTATCCGGGACTAAGAGAGAGATCCAGTACTTC.

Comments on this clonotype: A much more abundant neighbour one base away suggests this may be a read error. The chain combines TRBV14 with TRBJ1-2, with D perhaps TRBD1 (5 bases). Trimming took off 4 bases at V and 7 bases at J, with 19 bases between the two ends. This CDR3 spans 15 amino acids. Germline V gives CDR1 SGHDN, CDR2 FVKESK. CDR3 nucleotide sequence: TGTGCCAGCAGCCCCGGTGGCCCAGGGAGGTGTGGCTACACCTTC. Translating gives CASSPGGPGRCGYTF.